This T cell receptor (beta chain) was profiled in a study of cytomegalovirus exposure and HLA in healthy donors. Study overall: When 398 donors were genotyped, 81% of them were found to fall in the Caucasian-associated ancestry cluster. Study results and caveats: Sequence variants that were highly shared formed a cluster that was likely a sequencing artifact.

This CDR3 has 14 residues. Unmatched junction bases numbered 3, after V lost 0 bases and J lost 4 bases. The germline CDR1 and CDR2 sequences are SGHRS and YFSETQ. Of note for this clone: Its antigen is undetermined.

Primers: 60 Vbeta forward and 13 Jbeta reverse. TCRdb keeps only in-frame clones here, not all; method: immunoSEQ multiplex PCR. The sample shows about 120,000 clones, approximately 82% of them seen only once. The source is a man aged 18 to 30 in good health and CMV-seropositive. The chain recombines TRBV5-1 with TRBJ2-7, with 8 bases that match TRBD1. Material for sequencing was PBMCs. The CDR3 bases are TGCGCCAGCAGCTTGGGGGGACAGGATTACGAGCAGTACTTC. Amino acid sequence: CASSLGGQDYEQYF.